The clone carrying this T cell receptor (beta chain) has at least ten counts. No antigen is known for it. The data are from a study of glioma-infiltrating T cells. Findings and limits, study-wide: Very few CDR3 sequences were shared between tissue and blood. Gliomas, especially low-grade, showed above-expected tissue-blood divergence; non-neoplastic patients showed below.

Using RNA template, CDR3s of TCR alpha and beta were amplified with iRepertoire arm-PCR. Input was 100-400 ng of tissue mRNA or PBMC total RNA. From the multiplex PCR reads, TCRdb called clonotypes with MiXCR, one entry per CDR3 protein. The sample carries roughly 120,000 distinct CDR3 sequences, about 23% recorded once. The CDR3 consists of 13 residues. Germline V gives CDR1 MNHEY, CDR2 SVGEGT. Trimming removed 2 bases at V and 9 bases at J, with 11 bases between. The specimen sequenced was glioma tissue, nonneoplastic brain tissue, or PBMCs (not recorded which). The rearrangement uses TRBV6-2 or TRBV6-3 and TRBJ2-1; D gene unclear. The TCR sequence derives from a human donor with low-grade glioma or glioblastoma, undergoing nonglioma brain surgery, or in good health (not recorded which). The CDR3 spells CASSYRDASEQFF. Written as DNA, the CDR3 is TGTGCCAGCAGTTACCGCGACGCCAGTGAGCAGTTCTTC.